Shown below are 15 T cell receptor beta chains from a single sample sequenced in a study of T cells in Graves' hyperthyroidism and ophthalmopathy. What was amplified from RNA transcripts were TCR beta CDR3 regions. The TCR CDR3 first-round RT-PCR relied on the HTBI primer set. MiXCR was run by TCRdb on the multiplex PCR reads, yielding one entry per CDR3 protein. Of hundreds of thousands of distinct CDR3 sequences detected, approximately 23% appear once; the ten largest clones hold around 64%. Sample: blood. The source is a man aged 25 to 40 with Graves' ophthalmopathy.

This chain uses TRBV30 with TRBJ2-2; TRBD1 is a possible D gene (5 bases). Deletions cut 4 bases from V and 6 bases from J, with 12 bases between. This CDR3 contains 13 residues. Germline loops: CDR1 GTSNPN, CDR2 SVGIG (reference sequence). The CDR3 nucleotides are TGTGCCTGGACAGGGTCTTTCCCCGGGGAGCTGTTTTTT. Its protein is CAWTGSFPGELFF. The full variable domain, in which reference TRBV30 and TRBJ2-2 provide the parts outside the CDR3, is SQTIHQWPATLVQPVGSPLSLECTVEGTSNPNLYWYRQAAGRGLQLLFYSVGIGQISSEVPQNLSASRPQDRQFILSSKKLLLSDSGFYLCAWTGSFPGELFFGEGSRLTVL.

This clonotype was counted only a few times. J is TRBJ1-6 and V is TRBV5-1; D is unresolved. Germline CDR1 is SGHRS and CDR2 is YFSETQ. The CDR3 extends over 14 amino acids. Between the trimmed V and J ends, which lost 4 bases and 5 bases, there was a span of 10 bases. This CDR3 is CASSTTGNNSPLHF. The CDR3 DNA sequence: TGCGCCAGCAGCACGACGGGCAATAATTCACCCCTCCACTTT.

CDR3 loop: CSVGEALAKNIQYF. The CDR3 DNA is TGCAGCGTTGGGGAAGCTTTAGCCAAAAACATTCAGTACTTC. The chain carries TRBV29-1 and TRBJ2-4; unclear D gene. The CDR3 totals 14 residues. Germline CDR1 and CDR2: SQVTM and ANQGSEA. V lost 4 bases and J lost 0, with 10 bases in between. Looking up the rest from reference TRBV29-1 and TRBJ2-4 gives the full variable domain: SAVISQKPSRDICQRGTSLTIQCQVDSQVTMMFWYRQQPGQSLTLIATANQGSEATYESGFVIDKFPISRPNLTFSTLTVSNMSPEDSSIYLCSVGEALAKNIQYFGAGTRLSVL.

This clonotype was seen only a few times. The chain recombines TRBV5-5 with TRBJ2-1; TRBD2 is a possible D gene (5 bases). The germline gives CDR1 SGHKS, CDR2 YYEKEE (reference sequence). V was shortened by 4 bases and J by 9 bases, with 11 bases between the two germline ends. The CDR3 runs 12 residues. DNA of the CDR3: TGTGCCAGCAGCCTCCGAGGACTTGAGCAGTTCTTC. It translates to CASSLRGLEQFF.

This clonotype was picked up a small number of times. The chain has TRBV18 and TRBJ2-7, with 7 bases that match TRBD1. V lost 3 bases to trimming and J lost 5 bases; unmatched junction nucleotides: 7. The CDR3 contains 14 residues. Per germline, CDR1 KGHSH and CDR2 LQKENI. The CDR3 reads CASSPHKGADEQYF. CDR3 bases: TGTGCCAGCTCACCTCACAAGGGGGCCGACGAGCAGTACTTC.

The CDR3 DNA is TGTGCCAGCAGCGCGCCACCGGGAGGGCCAGTAGATGAGCAGTTCTTC. This gives the protein CASSAPPGGPVDEQFF. The chain links TRBV9 to TRBJ2-1, with 8 bases that match TRBD2. The CDR3 is 16 amino acids. The junction had 13 bases not matched to a gene; V was cut back by 3 bases and J by 8 bases. CDR1 is SGDLS and CDR2 is YYNGEE in the germline V gene.

This clonotype was seen many times. This chain uses TRBV6-1 with TRBJ1-2; 7 positions agree with TRBD1. Germline V gives CDR1 MNHNS, CDR2 SASEGT. With 5 bases clipped from V and 6 bases from J, the junction kept 12 bases outside the gene matches. The length of the CDR3 is 15 residues. The CDR3 here is CASSTLDRPDNGYTF. Here the CDR3 DNA reads TGTGCCAGCAGTACTTTGGACAGGCCGGACAATGGCTACACCTTC.

The V call is TRBV2, the J call TRBJ2-5; D may be TRBD1 (5 bases). The germline V gene encodes CDR1 SNHLY and CDR2 FYNNEI. This CDR3 comprises 11 residues. The germline V and J ends were trimmed by 5 bases and 14 bases, with 15 bases remaining between them. CDR3 nucleotide sequence: TGTGCCAGCAGTATTCGGACCAGGGAATACTTC. Encoded protein: CASSIRTREYF. Drawing the rest from reference TRBV2 and TRBJ2-5, the complete variable domain is EPEVTQTPSHQVTQMGQEVILRCVPISNHLYFYWYRQILGQKVEFLVSFYNNEISEKSEIFDDQFSVERPDGSNFTLKIRSTKLEDSAMYFCASSIRTREYFGPGTRLLVL.

The V gene is TRBV12-3 or TRBV12-4, the J gene TRBJ1-1; 7 bases are a match to TRBD1. The CDR3 extends over 14 amino acids. Trimming at V came to 6 bases and at J to 11 bases, leaving 15 bases not matched to a gene. Written as DNA, the CDR3 is TGTGCCAGCAGATCGGACAGGCTGGGGATTGGGGCTTTCTTT. Its protein is CASRSDRLGIGAFF.

The chain employs TRBV13 and TRBJ2-1; 13 bases fit TRBD2. This CDR3 comprises 15 residues. V was clipped by 3 bases and J by 10 bases; unmatched bases: 6. Germline assignment: CDR1 PRHDT and CDR2 FYEKMQ (reference sequence). CDR3 in amino acids: CASSFWTSGSGEQFF. The CDR3 DNA sequence: TGTGCCAGCAGCTTCTGGACTAGCGGGAGCGGGGAGCAGTTCTTC. The whole variable domain, filled in from reference TRBV13 and TRBJ2-1, reads AAGVIQSPRHLIKEKRETATLKCYPIPRHDTVYWYQQGPGQDPQFLISFYEKMQSDKGSIPDRFSAQQFSDYHSELNMSSLELGDSALYFCASSFWTSGSGEQFFGPGTRLTVL.

The chain is built from TRBV12-3 or TRBV12-4 and TRBJ1-4; perhaps TRBD1 as D (6 bases). The CDR3 loop spans 14 amino acids. Trimming stripped 5 bases from V and 9 bases from J, with 16 bases between. CDR3 protein: CASSLLGQTKKLFF. The CDR3 nucleotides are TGTGCCAGCAGTCTCCTCGGACAGACTAAAAAACTGTTTTTT.

The rearrangement uses TRBV7-8 and TRBJ1-5; no clear D gene. Trimming pared 6 bases from V and 1 base from J, leaving 13 bases between. This CDR3 is built from 15 residues. The V gene's germline CDR1 is SGHVS and CDR2 FQNEAQ. CDR3 in DNA: TGTGCCAGCAGTTACGACATAGCCAGCAATCAGCCCCAGCATTTT. Translation gives CASSYDIASNQPQHF. Based on the CDR3 plus reference TRBV7-8 and TRBJ1-5, the full variable domain is GAGVSQSPRYKVAKRGQDVALRCDPISGHVSLFWYQQALGQGPEFLTYFQNEAQLDKSGLPSDRFFAERPEGSVSTLKIQRTQQEDSAVYLCASSYDIASNQPQHFGDGTRLSIL.

Only a few counts were recorded for this clonotype. This chain connects TRBV5-1 to TRBJ1-2; no firm D call. The CDR3 has 15 amino acids. Trimming took 4 bases from V and 0 from J, leaving 13 bases between them. CDR1 and CDR2 from the germline V gene are SGHRS and YFSETQ. The CDR3 loop is CASSGSGGANYGYTF. CDR3 in DNA: TGCGCCAGCAGCGGGAGTGGAGGAGCTAACTATGGCTACACCTTC.

Turning to this clonotype: A read error is possible here, since a much larger clone lies one base away. This chain links TRBV11-1 with TRBJ1-6; TRBD1 aligns across 7 bases. The CDR3 totals 14 residues. The J segment lost 10 bases and the V segment lost 3 bases, leaving 6 bases of the junction unmatched. Germline V gene data show CDR1 as SGHAT and CDR2 as FQDESV (reference sequence). Written as DNA, the CDR3 is TGTGCCAGCAGCTTGACAGGGAATGGATCACCCCTCCACTTT. Translating it yields CASSLTGNGSPLHF.

This clonotype was recorded at least ten times. The chain is built from TRBV27 and TRBJ2-5; D possibly uses TRBD1 or TRBD2 (6 bases each). The length of the CDR3 is 15 residues. Germline V CDR1 and CDR2: MNHEY, SMNVEV (reference sequence). Trimming stripped 7 bases from V and 4 bases from J, with 19 bases between. This CDR3 reads CASKIVVGGRETQYF. In DNA form, the CDR3 reads TGTGCCAGCAAAATCGTGGTGGGGGGCAGAGAGACCCAGTACTTC.